The present T cell receptor (beta chain) was sequenced within a study of beta chain features in type 1 diabetes (dated by TCRdb to 2016 to 2019). Regarding the research as a whole: Mean age, gender distribution, total cell number and subset yield were not different between patients and healthy donors. A total of about 110,000,000 sorted cells were examined across all samples, and a strong correlation was observed between cell number per subset and RNA yield. The study compared TCRB repertoires of sorted circulating CD4+ T cell subsets between recently diagnosed type 1 diabetes patients and matched healthy donors. Regulatory and stem cell-like memory subsets were isolated from only 8 patients and about eight healthy donors, whereas naive and central memory subsets came from all 28 donors.

This clone was counted only a few times. Its antigen specificity is not known. Qualities for individual bases were not recorded, and no much larger clone is one base off. The investigation overall reported the following: Patients with type 1 diabetes made fewer insertions and deleted more nucleotides at VDJ recombination sites, implying thymic rearrangement abnormalities. Shorter templates might have been favored by PCR, but patient and control samples were amplified and corrected together, so both groups would have been affected equally by any skew. The naive, central memory and regulatory TCRB repertoires appeared to resemble one another more closely among patients than among healthy donors. Because the HLA sub-analyses included only small numbers of individuals, any influence of HLA type on TCRB rearrangement was left unresolved. Because cDNA was sequenced instead of genomic DNA, activated cells with high expression could be over-represented, although the groups did not differ in activation or CD3 levels. A moderate but significant shortening of TCRB CDR3 length was observed in type 1 diabetes patients in all four CD4+ subsets.

From each donor, a single peripheral blood sample of 100 to 150 mL on average was drawn into heparinised tubes. Naive, central memory, regulatory and stem cell-like memory CD4+ T cells were sorted on a BD FACSAria II using a panel including CD45RO, CCR7, CD25, CD127, CD95 and CD27. Purity was above 98% for every sorted population. PBMCs were separated immediately by Lymphoprep density gradient centrifugation and were stained directly, without being cultured. So that batch effects would be minimized, each experiment stained and sorted samples in pairs, pairing one healthy donor with one patient. The High Capacity cDNA Reverse Transcription Kit was used to reverse transcribe all of the isolated RNA, meaning that expressed TCRB transcripts were what got sequenced. Deep immunoSEQ sequencing was performed on naive, central memory and regulatory T cell samples, with an average of around 3.5 million total reads per sample. Sorted cells were lysed in RLT buffer, and RNA was extracted using DNase-treated RNeasy Micro or Mini kits according to cell number. Each cell subset was processed on its own to prevent cross-contamination, while patient and healthy donor samples were processed together. The immunoSEQ multiplex PCR was used to amplify TCRB sequences from cDNA, generating 87-bp fragments that spanned the CDR3 region. Sequencing of the amplicons was performed on the Illumina HiSeq platform. The original pipeline was this. Synthetic template baselines were used to correct PCR bias computationally, reads within Hamming distance 2 were collapsed together, and singletons that could not be merged were discarded. Reads were aligned against IMGT so that V, D and J genes, CDR3 length and insertions or deletions at six rearrangement sites could be assigned. Clonotype counts were normalized to sorted cell number within each subset before computing true diversity and Gini coefficients with the tcR R package. Repertoire sharing was quantified using the overlap coefficient calculated on TCRB nucleotide sequences. TCRdb took this table from immuneACCESS and kept in-frame rearrangements with V and J called. Such tables lack part of the clones; where checked against another copy, unresolved V genes explain under half of the gap, and the rest is unexplained. V and J calls and clone size are those listed in that table; D and trimming were worked out from the DNA. The sample table lists a few hundred thousand clones, roughly a tenth of them with a count of one. The ten biggest clones cover less than 0.65% of the sample.

Relative to germline, V is missing 5 bases and J is missing 3 bases, with 5 bases of the junction outside any gene match. CDR1 and CDR2 are read off the germline V gene as MNHNS and SASEGT. Its CDR3 holds 15 amino acids, cysteine through phenylalanine. Solely the CDR3 DNA is kept, with 45 bases framed from the first base. This clonotype was sampled from a man aged 25-45 years with type 1 diabetes. Recombination joined TRBV6-1 with TRBJ1-5; 9 bases in between match TRBD1. The sample consisted of central memory CD4+ T cells from blood. The nucleotide sequence is given as TGTGCCAGCAGTCCCTGGGACAGGGCCAATCAGCCCCAGCATTTT. The resulting protein is CASSPWDRANQPQHF.